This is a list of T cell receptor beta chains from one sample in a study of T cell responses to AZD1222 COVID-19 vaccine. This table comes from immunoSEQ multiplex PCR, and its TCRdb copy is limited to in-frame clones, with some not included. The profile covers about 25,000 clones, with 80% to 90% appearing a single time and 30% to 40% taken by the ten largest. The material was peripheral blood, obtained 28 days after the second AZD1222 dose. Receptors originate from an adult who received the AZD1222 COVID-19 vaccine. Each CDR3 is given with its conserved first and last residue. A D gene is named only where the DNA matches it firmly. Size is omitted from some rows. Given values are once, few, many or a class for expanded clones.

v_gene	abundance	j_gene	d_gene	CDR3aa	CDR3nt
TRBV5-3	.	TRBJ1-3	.	CARSVNRDLTLWGTGNTIYF	TGTGCCAGAAGCGTAAACCGGGACCTTACCCTCTGGGGAACTGGAAACACCATATATTTT
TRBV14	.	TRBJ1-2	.	CASAAQLNYGYTF	TGTGCCAGCGCGGCTCAGCTTAACTATGGCTACACCTTC
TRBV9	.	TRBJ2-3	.	CASSVAGASTDTQYF	TGTGCCAGCAGCGTAGCAGGTGCTAGCACAGATACGCAGTATTTT
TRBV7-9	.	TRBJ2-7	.	CASSLGTLSHEQYF	TGTGCCAGCAGCTTGGGGACACTTTCCCACGAGCAGTACTTC
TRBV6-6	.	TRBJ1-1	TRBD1	CASSRRQGLVLTEAFF	TGTGCCAGCAGTCGAAGACAGGGGTTAGTTCTCACTGAAGCTTTCTTT
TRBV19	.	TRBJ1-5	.	CASIGRGDQPQHF	TGTGCCAGTATAGGTAGGGGCGATCAGCCCCAGCATTTT
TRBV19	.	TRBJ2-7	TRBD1	CASSNPGTGFYEQYF	TGTGCCAGCAGCAACCCCGGGACAGGGTTCTACGAGCAGTACTTC
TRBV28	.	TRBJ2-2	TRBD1	CASSSPGQGNTGELFF	TGTGCCAGCAGCTCGCCGGGACAGGGGAACACCGGGGAGCTGTTTTTT
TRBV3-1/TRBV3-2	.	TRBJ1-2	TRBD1	CASSYTGASGGGYTF	TGTGCCAGCAGCTATACAGGGGCAAGCGGTGGTGGCTACACCTTC
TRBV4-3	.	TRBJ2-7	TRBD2	CASSQDDRDYRYEQYF	TGCGCCAGCAGCCAAGACGATCGGGACTACCGCTACGAGCAGTACTTC
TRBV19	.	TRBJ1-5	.	CASSPERVWRYSNQPQHF	TGTGCCAGTAGTCCAGAGCGGGTTTGGAGGTATAGCAATCAGCCCCAGCATTTT
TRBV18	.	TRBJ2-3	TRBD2	CASSPGLTGTDTQYF	TGTGCCAGCTCACCGGGACTAACGGGGACAGATACGCAGTATTTT
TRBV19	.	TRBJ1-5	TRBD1	CASSLRDRASQPQHF	TGTGCCAGTAGTTTGCGGGACAGGGCGAGTCAGCCCCAGCATTTT
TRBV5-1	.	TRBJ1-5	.	CASSPGQNQPQHF	TGCGCCAGCAGCCCCGGCCAGAATCAGCCCCAGCATTTT
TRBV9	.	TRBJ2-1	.	CASSVGLAASSYNEQFF	TGTGCCAGCAGCGTAGGGTTGGCAGCCAGCTCCTACAATGAGCAGTTCTTC
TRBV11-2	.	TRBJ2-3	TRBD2	CASSLARTRGTQYF	TGTGCCAGCAGCTTAGCTCGGACTAGAGGTACGCAGTATTTT
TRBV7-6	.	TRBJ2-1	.	CASSLFEANEQFF	TGTGCCAGCAGCTTATTCGAAGCCAATGAGCAGTTCTTC
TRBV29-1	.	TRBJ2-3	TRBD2	CSVEAWRETAGDTQYF	TGCAGCGTTGAGGCGTGGCGGGAGACGGCCGGAGATACGCAGTATTTT
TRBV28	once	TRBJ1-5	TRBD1	CASTPRKGANQPQHF	TGTGCCAGCACACCCCGAAAGGGGGCCAATCAGCCCCAGCATTTT
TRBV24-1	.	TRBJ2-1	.	CATSDIGSYNEQFF	TGTGCCACCAGTGATATCGGCTCCTACAATGAGCAGTTCTTC
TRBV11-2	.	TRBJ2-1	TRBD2	CASSLVGTSGWNEQFF	TGTGCCAGCAGCTTAGTGGGAACTAGCGGTTGGAATGAGCAGTTCTTC
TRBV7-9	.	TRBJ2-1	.	CASSSPTMTSYNEQFF	TGTGCCAGCAGCTCCCCGACTATGACCTCCTACAATGAGCAGTTCTTC
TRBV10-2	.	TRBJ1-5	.	CASCEQGGGQPQHF	TGCGCCAGCTGTGAACAGGGAGGCGGTCAGCCCCAGCATTTT
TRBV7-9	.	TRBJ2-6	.	CASSLGGLGYGANVLTF	TGTGCCAGCAGCTTAGGGGGCCTTGGGTATGGGGCCAACGTCCTGACTTTC
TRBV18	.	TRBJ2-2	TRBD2	CASSTSESGELFF	TGTGCCAGCTCAACTAGCGAGTCCGGGGAGCTGTTTTTT
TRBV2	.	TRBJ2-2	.	CASSGGLGAWGTGELFF	TGTGCCAGCAGTGGCGGCCTAGGGGCTTGGGGGACCGGGGAGCTGTTTTTT
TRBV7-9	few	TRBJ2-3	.	CASSLGGHPSTDTQYF	TGTGCCAGCAGCTTGGGGGGGCACCCTAGCACAGATACGCAGTATTTT
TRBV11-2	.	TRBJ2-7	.	CASSRAGTPSYEQYF	TGTGCCAGCAGCCGAGCCGGGACGCCTTCCTACGAGCAGTACTTC
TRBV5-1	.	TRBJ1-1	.	CASSPREGGNTEAFF	TGCGCCAGCAGCCCACGGGAGGGGGGGAACACTGAAGCTTTCTTT
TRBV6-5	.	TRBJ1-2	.	CASSLEGYGYTF	TGTGCCAGCAGTTTGGAAGGGTATGGCTACACCTTC
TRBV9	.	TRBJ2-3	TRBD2	CASSVAGDGRVTDTQYF	TGTGCCAGCAGCGTAGCAGGGGACGGGAGGGTCACAGATACGCAGTATTTT
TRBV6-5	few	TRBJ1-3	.	CASSYSGGSGNTIYF	TGTGCCAGCAGTTACTCAGGAGGCTCTGGAAACACCATATATTTT
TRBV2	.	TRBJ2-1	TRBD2	CASSGGLAGGYNEQFF	TGTGCCAGCAGTGGGGGACTAGCGGGAGGGTACAATGAGCAGTTCTTC
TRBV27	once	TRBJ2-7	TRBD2	CASSRGPPLAGEFYEQYF	TGTGCCAGCAGTAGGGGACCGCCGCTAGCGGGAGAATTTTACGAGCAGTACTTC
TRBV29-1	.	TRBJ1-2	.	CSVDDPQSYGYTF	TGCAGCGTTGATGACCCCCAGTCCTATGGCTACACCTTC
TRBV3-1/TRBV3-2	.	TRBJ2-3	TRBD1	CASSQGPGQGARADTQYF	TGTGCCAGCAGCCAAGGGCCGGGACAGGGGGCCAGGGCAGATACGCAGTATTTT
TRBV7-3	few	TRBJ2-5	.	CASSFNGDQETQYF	TGTGCCAGCAGCTTTAACGGGGACCAAGAGACCCAGTACTTC
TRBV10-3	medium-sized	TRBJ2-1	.	CAISEIEGTSSYNEQFF	TGTGCCATCAGTGAAATTGAGGGTACAAGCTCCTACAATGAGCAGTTCTTC
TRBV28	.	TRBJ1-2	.	CASSLDRPKDGYTF	TGTGCCAGCAGTTTGGACAGACCAAAGGATGGCTACACCTTC
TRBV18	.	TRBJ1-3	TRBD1	CASSNTQGAGGNTIYF	TGTGCCAGCTCAAACACTCAGGGGGCCGGTGGAAACACCATATATTTT
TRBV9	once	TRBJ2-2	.	CASSRTGTGELFF	TGTGCCAGCAGTCGGACTGGCACCGGGGAGCTGTTTTTT
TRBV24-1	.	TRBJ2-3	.	CATSSNFAGTDTQYF	TGTGCCACCAGTTCTAACTTCGCGGGCACAGATACGCAGTATTTT
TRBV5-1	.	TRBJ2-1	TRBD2	CASSLLFSGSTNEQFF	TGCGCCAGCAGCTTGTTGTTTAGCGGGAGTACAAATGAGCAGTTCTTC
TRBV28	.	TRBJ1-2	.	CASSFPQGFGYGYTF	TGTGCCAGCAGTTTCCCGCAGGGATTCGGCTATGGCTACACCTTC
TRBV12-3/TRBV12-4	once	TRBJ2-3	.	CASSLTDTQYF	TGTGCCAGCAGTCTCACAGATACGCAGTATTTT
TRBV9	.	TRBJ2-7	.	CASSVAGDLGEQYF	TGTGCCAGCAGCGTGGCAGGGGATTTGGGCGAGCAGTACTTC
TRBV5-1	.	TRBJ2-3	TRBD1	CASSLDRPTSGTDTQYF	TGCGCCAGCAGCCTGGACAGGCCTACATCGGGAACAGATACGCAGTATTTT
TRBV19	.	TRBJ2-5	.	CASSMGWETQYF	TGTGCCAGTAGTATGGGCTGGGAGACCCAGTACTTC
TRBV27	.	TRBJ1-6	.	CASSLNRNLGSPLHF	TGTGCCAGCAGTTTAAACAGGAATTTGGGTTCACCCCTCCACTTT
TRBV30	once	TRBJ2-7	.	CAWSYGAYEQYF	TGTGCCTGGAGTTACGGGGCCTACGAGCAGTACTTC
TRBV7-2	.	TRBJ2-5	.	CASRPHQGQETQYF	TGTGCCAGCAGACCGCATCAGGGACAAGAGACCCAGTACTTC
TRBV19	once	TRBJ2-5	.	CASSKVGETQYF	TGTGCCAGCAGCAAAGTAGGCGAGACCCAGTACTTC
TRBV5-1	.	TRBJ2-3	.	CASSAMGTDTQYF	TGCGCCAGCAGCGCGATGGGCACAGATACGCAGTATTTT
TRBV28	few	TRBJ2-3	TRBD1	CAIAQGFGDTQYF	TGTGCCATCGCACAGGGGTTTGGAGATACGCAGTATTTT
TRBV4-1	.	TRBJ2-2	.	CASSQGDHTGELFF	TGCGCCAGCAGCCAAGGGGACCACACCGGGGAGCTGTTTTTT
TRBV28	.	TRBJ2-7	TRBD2	CASRTSGISSYEQYF	TGTGCCAGCAGGACTAGCGGGATTAGCTCCTACGAGCAGTACTTC
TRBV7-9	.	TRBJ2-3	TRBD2	CASSSYWTSGLTDTQYF	TGTGCCAGCAGCTCATATTGGACTAGCGGCCTCACAGATACGCAGTATTTT
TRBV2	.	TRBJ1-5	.	CASSDNWSNQPQHF	TGTGCCAGCAGTGACAACTGGAGCAATCAGCCCCAGCATTTT
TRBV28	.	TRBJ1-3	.	CASSSWVSSGNTIYF	TGTGCCAGCAGTTCTTGGGTGAGCTCTGGAAACACCATATATTTT